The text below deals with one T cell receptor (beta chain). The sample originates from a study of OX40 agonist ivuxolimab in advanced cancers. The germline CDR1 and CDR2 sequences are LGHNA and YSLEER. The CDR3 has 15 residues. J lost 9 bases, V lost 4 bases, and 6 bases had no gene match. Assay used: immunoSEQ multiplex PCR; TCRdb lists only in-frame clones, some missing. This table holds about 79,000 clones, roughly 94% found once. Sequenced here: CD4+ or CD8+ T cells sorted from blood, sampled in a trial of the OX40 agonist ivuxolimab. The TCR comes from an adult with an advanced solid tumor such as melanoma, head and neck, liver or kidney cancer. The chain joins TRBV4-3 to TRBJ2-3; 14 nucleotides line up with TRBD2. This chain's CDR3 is CASSLRLAGGKTQYF. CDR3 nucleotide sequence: TGCGCCAGCAGCCTCCGACTAGCGGGAGGGAAGACGCAGTATTTT.